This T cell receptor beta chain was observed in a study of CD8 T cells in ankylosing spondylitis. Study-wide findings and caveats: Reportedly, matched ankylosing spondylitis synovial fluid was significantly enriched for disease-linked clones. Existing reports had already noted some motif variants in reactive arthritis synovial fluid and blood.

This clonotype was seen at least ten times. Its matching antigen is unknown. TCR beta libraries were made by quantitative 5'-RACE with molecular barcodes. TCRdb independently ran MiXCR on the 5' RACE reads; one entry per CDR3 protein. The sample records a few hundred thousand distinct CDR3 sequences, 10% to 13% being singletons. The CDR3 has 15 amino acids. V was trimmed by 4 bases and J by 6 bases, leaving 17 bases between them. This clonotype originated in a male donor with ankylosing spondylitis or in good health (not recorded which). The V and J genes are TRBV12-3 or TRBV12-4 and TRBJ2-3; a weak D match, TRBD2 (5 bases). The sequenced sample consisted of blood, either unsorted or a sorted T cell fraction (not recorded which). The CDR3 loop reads CASSYPGLASDTQYF. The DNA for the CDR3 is TGTGCCAGCAGTTATCCGGGGTTAGCATCGGATACGCAGTATTTT.